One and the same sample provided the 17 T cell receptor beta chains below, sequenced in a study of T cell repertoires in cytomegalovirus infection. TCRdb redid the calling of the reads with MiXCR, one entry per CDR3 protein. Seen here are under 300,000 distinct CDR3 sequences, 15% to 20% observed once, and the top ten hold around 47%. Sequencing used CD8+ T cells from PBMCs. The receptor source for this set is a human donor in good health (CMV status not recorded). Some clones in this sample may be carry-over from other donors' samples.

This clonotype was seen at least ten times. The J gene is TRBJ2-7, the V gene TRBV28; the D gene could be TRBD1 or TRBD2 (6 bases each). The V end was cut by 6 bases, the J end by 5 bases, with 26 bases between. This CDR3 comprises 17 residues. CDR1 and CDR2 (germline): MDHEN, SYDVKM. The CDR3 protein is CASSRTTSLGGPDEQYF. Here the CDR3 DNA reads TGTGCCAGCAGCCGCACCACCAGCTTAGGGGGGCCCGACGAGCAGTACTTC.

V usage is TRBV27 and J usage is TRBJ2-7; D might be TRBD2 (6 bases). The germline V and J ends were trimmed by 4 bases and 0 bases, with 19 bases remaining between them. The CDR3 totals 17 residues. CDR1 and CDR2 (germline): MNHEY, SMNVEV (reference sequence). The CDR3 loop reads CASSSRIYGEDSYEQYF. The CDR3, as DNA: TGTGCCAGCAGTTCACGAATCTACGGGGAGGACTCCTACGAGCAGTACTTC.

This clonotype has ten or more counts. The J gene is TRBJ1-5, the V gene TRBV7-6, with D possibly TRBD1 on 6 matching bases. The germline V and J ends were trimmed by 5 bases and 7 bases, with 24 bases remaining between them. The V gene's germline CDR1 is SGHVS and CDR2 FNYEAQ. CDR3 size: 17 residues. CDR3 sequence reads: CASSEGFVKEGGQPQHF. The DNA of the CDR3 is TGTGCCAGCAGCGAGGGTTTTGTAAAGGAAGGGGGGCAGCCCCAGCATTTT.

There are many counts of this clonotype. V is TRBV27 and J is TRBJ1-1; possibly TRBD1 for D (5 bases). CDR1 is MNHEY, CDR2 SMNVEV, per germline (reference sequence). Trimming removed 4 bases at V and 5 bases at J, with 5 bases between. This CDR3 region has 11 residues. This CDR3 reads CASSWGTEAFF. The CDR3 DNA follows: TGTGCCAGCAGTTGGGGGACTGAAGCTTTCTTT.

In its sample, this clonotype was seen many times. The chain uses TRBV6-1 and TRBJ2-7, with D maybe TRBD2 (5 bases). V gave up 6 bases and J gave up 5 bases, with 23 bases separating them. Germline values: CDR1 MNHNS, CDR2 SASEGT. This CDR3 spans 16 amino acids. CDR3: CASRSWQLGSADEQYF. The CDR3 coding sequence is TGTGCCAGCAGGAGCTGGCAACTAGGGTCAGCGGACGAGCAGTACTTC.

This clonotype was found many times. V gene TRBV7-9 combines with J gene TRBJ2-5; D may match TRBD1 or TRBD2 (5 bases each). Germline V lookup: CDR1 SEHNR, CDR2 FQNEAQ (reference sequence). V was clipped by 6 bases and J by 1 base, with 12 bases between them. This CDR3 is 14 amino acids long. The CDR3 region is CASSLSGTQETQYF. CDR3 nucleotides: TGTGCCAGCAGTCTCTCAGGGACCCAAGAGACCCAGTACTTC.

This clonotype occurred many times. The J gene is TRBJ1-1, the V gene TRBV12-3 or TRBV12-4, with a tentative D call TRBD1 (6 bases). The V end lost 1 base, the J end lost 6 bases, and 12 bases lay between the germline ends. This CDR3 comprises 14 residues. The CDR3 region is CASSLGAGVSEAFF. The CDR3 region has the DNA TGTGCCAGCAGTTTAGGAGCAGGGGTTTCTGAAGCTTTCTTT.

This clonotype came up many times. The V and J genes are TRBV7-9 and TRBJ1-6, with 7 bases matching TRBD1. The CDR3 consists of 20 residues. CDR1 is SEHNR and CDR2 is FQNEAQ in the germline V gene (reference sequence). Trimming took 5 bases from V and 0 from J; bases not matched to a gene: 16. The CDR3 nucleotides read TGTGCCAGCAGCAAAGGCGAAAGGGACAGCGATAGCTCCTATAATTCACCCCTCCACTTT. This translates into CASSKGERDSDSSYNSPLHF.

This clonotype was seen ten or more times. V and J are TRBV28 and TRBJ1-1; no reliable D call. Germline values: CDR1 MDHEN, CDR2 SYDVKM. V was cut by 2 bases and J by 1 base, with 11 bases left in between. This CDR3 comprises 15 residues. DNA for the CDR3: TGTGCCAGCAGTTTAAGCGTGCGGGGGAACACTGAAGCTTTCTTT. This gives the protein CASSLSVRGNTEAFF. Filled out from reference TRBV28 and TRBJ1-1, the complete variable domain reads DVKVTQSSRYLVKRTGEKVFLECVQDMDHENMFWYRQDPGLGLRLIYFSYDVKMKEKGDIPEGYSVSREKKERFSLILESASTNQTSMYLCASSLSVRGNTEAFFGQGTRLTVV.

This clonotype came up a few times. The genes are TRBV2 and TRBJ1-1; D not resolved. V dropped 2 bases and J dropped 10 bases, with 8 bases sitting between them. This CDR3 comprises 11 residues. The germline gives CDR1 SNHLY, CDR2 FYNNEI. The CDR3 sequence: CASSELRGAFF. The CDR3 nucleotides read TGTGCCAGCAGTGAATTAAGAGGAGCTTTCTTT.

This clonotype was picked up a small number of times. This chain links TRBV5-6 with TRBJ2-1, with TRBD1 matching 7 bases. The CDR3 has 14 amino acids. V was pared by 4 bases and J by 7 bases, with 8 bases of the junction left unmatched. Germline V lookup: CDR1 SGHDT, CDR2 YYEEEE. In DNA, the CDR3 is TGTGCCAGCAGCCCGGAAGCAGGGGGTAATGAGCAGTTCTTC. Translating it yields CASSPEAGGNEQFF.

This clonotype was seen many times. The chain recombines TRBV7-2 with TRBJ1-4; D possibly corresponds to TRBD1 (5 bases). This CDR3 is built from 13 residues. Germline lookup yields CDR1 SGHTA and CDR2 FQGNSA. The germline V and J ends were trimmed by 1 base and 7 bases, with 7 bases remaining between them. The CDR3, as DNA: TGTGCCAGCAGCTTAGAGAGGGGTGAAAAACTGTTTTTT. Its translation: CASSLERGEKLFF. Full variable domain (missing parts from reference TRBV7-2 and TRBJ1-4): GAGVSQSPSNKVTEKGKDVELRCDPISGHTALYWYRQSLGQGLEFLIYFQGNSAPDKSGLPSDRFSAERTGGSVSTLTIQRTQQEDSAVYLCASSLERGEKLFFGSGTQLSVL.

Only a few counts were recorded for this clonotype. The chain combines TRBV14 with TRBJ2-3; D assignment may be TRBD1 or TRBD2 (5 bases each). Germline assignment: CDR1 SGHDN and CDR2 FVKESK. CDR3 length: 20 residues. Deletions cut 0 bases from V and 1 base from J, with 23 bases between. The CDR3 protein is CASSQDIIGAAKRGTDTQYF. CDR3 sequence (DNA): TGTGCCAGCAGCCAAGATATCATCGGGGCCGCAAAGCGCGGCACAGATACGCAGTATTTT.

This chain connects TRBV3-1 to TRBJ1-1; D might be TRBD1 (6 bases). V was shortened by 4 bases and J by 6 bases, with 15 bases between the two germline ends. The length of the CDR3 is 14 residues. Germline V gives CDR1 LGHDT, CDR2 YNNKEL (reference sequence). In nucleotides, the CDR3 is TGTGCCAGCAGCCTGACAGGCGGTGACCCTGAAGCTTTCTTT. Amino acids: CASSLTGGDPEAFF.

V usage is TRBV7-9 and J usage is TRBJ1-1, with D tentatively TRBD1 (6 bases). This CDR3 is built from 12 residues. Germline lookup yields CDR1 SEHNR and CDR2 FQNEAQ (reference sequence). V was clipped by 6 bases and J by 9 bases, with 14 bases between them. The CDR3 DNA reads TGTGCCAGCAGGATGGGGGCGAGCCAAGCTTTCTTT. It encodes CASRMGASQAFF.

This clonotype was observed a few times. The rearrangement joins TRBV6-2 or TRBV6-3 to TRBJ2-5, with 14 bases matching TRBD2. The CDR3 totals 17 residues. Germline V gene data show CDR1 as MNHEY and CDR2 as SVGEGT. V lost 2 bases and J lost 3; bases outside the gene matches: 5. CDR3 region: CASSYPTSGGAEETQYF. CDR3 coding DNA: TGTGCCAGCAGTTACCCGACTAGCGGGGGGGCTGAAGAGACCCAGTACTTC.

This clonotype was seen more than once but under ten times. CDR3 nucleotides: TGTGCCAGCAGCTTGGGATCTTTCGGGGAGCAGTTCTTC. Its translation: CASSLGSFGEQFF. This chain connects TRBV5-6 to TRBJ2-1; D is unclear. CDR1 and CDR2 (germline): SGHDT, YYEEEE. The CDR3 is 13 residues long. V gave up 0 bases and J gave up 10 bases, with 11 bases separating them.